The rows below give T cell receptor beta chains drawn from one sample of a study of chemoradiotherapy in HPV16-positive cancers. The data were produced by immunoSEQ multiplex PCR, yet TCRdb's version contains in-frame clones alone and is incomplete. Of some 13,000 clones listed, about 70% are singletons. This specimen was taken from a patient who underwent chemoradiotherapy. These receptors were collected from a human donor with HPV-associated anogenital cancer. Each CDR3 is given with its conserved first and last residue. The D gene is left open where the match is weak. Clone size is given for some rows only: seen once, a few or many times, or a class if the clone is expanded.

cdr3_length	v_call	clone_size	d_call	j_call	cdr3_aa	cdr3_nt
17	TRBV9	-	TRBD2	TRBJ2-3	CASSQVEVAGDSDTQYF	TGTGCCAGCAGCCAAGTGGAGGTAGCGGGAGATTCAGATACGCAGTATTTT
14	TRBV29-1	-	TRBD2	TRBJ2-1	CSVEASGVGYEQFF	TGCAGCGTTGAGGCTAGCGGGGTGGGATATGAGCAGTTCTTC
15	TRBV2	-	-	TRBJ2-1	CARTQGNLPNNEQFF	TGTGCCAGAACCCAGGGAAACCTTCCCAACAATGAGCAGTTCTTC
17	TRBV28	-	TRBD1	TRBJ2-2	CASSLELGQGLPGELFF	TGTGCCAGCAGTTTAGAATTGGGACAGGGATTGCCCGGGGAGCTGTTTTTT
17	TRBV4-1	-	TRBD1	TRBJ2-4	CASSQEGQGAFKNIQYF	TGCGCCAGCAGCCAAGAAGGTCAGGGGGCCTTTAAAAACATTCAGTACTTC
16	TRBV5-4	-	-	TRBJ2-1	CASSSYITGARDEQFF	TGTGCCAGCAGCTCCTACATCACGGGGGCGCGAGATGAGCAGTTCTTC
14	TRBV18	-	-	TRBJ2-5	CASSPPSGPETQYF	TGTGCCAGCTCACCACCGTCGGGGCCAGAGACCCAGTACTTC
11	TRBV7-8	-	-	TRBJ2-2	CASSLARELFF	TGTGCCAGCAGCTTAGCTCGGGAGCTGTTTTTT
14	TRBV28	-	-	TRBJ2-1	CASNYQGNVNEQFF	TGTGCCAGCAACTACCAGGGGAATGTCAATGAGCAGTTCTTC
14	TRBV28	-	TRBD1	TRBJ1-1	CASTDRGLSTEAFF	TGTGCCAGCACGGACAGGGGGCTATCCACTGAAGCTTTCTTT
15	TRBV30	-	-	TRBJ1-1	CAWSVPPGVGTEAFF	TGTGCCTGGAGTGTACCCCCAGGGGTAGGGACTGAAGCTTTCTTT
14	TRBV5-1	once	TRBD1	TRBJ1-1	CASTPGQAIGGAFF	TGCGCCAGCACCCCGGGACAGGCCATTGGAGGAGCTTTCTTT
16	TRBV6-6	-	TRBD1	TRBJ1-2	CASSYWGQGENYGYTF	TGTGCCAGCAGTTACTGGGGACAGGGGGAAAATTATGGCTACACCTTC
15	TRBV4-3	-	-	TRBJ1-4	CASSQDKRVGEKLFF	TGCGCCAGCAGCCAAGATAAGAGGGTAGGCGAAAAACTGTTTTTT
15	TRBV28	-	TRBD1	TRBJ1-2	CASSPRPRGVQGYTF	TGTGCCAGCAGTCCCCGGCCCAGGGGGGTGCAAGGCTACACCTTC
16	TRBV5-8	-	TRBD1	TRBJ2-1	CASSPQGQASRNEQFF	TGTGCCAGCAGCCCCCAGGGACAGGCTTCTAGGAATGAGCAGTTCTTC
16	TRBV19	-	-	TRBJ2-3	CASSPRMRGQTDTQYF	TGTGCCAGTAGTCCGCGGATGCGGGGGCAAACAGATACGCAGTATTTT
15	TRBV30	few	TRBD2	TRBJ2-1	CAWSSTSAGVGEQFF	TGTGCCTGGAGCTCAACTAGCGCCGGGGTCGGTGAGCAGTTCTTC
13	TRBV7-3	few	-	TRBJ2-3	CASSLSGEEAQYF	TGTGCCAGCAGCTTATCTGGAGAAGAAGCGCAGTATTTT
14	TRBV29-1	-	-	TRBJ1-1	CSVNGGGLNTEAFF	TGCAGCGTTAATGGGGGGGGTTTGAACACTGAAGCTTTCTTT
15	TRBV10-2	-	-	TRBJ1-3	CASTSTLDSGNTIYF	TGCGCCAGCACAAGTACCTTGGACTCTGGAAACACCATATATTTT
11	TRBV18	-	-	TRBJ2-7	CASSPDYEQYF	TGTGCCAGCTCACCGGATTACGAGCAGTACTTC
17	TRBV7-8	few	TRBD1	TRBJ2-7	CASSLGSGRGWPGEQYF	TGTGCCAGCAGCTTAGGAAGTGGCAGGGGGTGGCCTGGAGAGCAGTACTTC
14	TRBV6-6	once	-	TRBJ1-2	CASSSGVRGWGYTF	TGTGCCAGCAGTTCAGGGGTCCGAGGTTGGGGCTACACCTTC
16	TRBV5-1	few	-	TRBJ1-4	CASSFTLQGPNEKLFF	TGCGCCAGCAGCTTTACCTTACAGGGACCTAATGAAAAACTGTTTTTT
13	TRBV27	-	TRBD1	TRBJ1-5	CASSLTQGRPQHF	TGTGCCAGCAGTTTAACACAGGGGAGGCCCCAGCATTTT
12	TRBV27	-	TRBD1	TRBJ2-7	CASSMTGDEQYF	TGTGCCAGCAGCATGACAGGGGACGAGCAGTACTTC
14	TRBV2	-	TRBD1	TRBJ1-4	CASSDRQGLEKLFF	TGTGCCAGCAGTGACCGACAGGGGCTGGAAAAACTGTTTTTT
13	TRBV9	-	-	TRBJ2-1	CASSVALSDEQFF	TGTGCCAGCAGCGTAGCTTTGTCGGATGAGCAGTTCTTC
16	TRBV19	once	-	TRBJ2-2	CASSNPRGSNTGELFF	TGTGCCAGTAGTAACCCCCGGGGGTCGAACACCGGGGAGCTGTTTTTT
13	TRBV29-1	-	TRBD1	TRBJ1-3	CSVQGIRGNTIYF	TGCAGCGTACAGGGGATCCGAGGAAACACCATATATTTT
15	TRBV9	few	-	TRBJ2-1	CASSVVDDSYNEQFF	TGTGCCAGCAGCGTAGTGGATGACTCCTACAATGAGCAGTTCTTC
15	TRBV6-5	once	TRBD1	TRBJ1-5	CASSLGQGMNQPQHF	TGTGCCAGCAGTTTGGGACAGGGGATGAATCAGCCCCAGCATTTT
20	TRBV28	-	-	TRBJ1-5	CASSFFPVDIFWPSNQPQHF	TGTGCCAGCAGTTTTTTCCCTGTGGACATCTTCTGGCCTAGCAATCAGCCCCAGCATTTT
17	TRBV5-1	-	TRBD2	TRBJ2-1	CASSFGLAASSYNEQFF	TGCGCCAGCAGCTTTGGACTAGCGGCGAGCTCCTACAATGAGCAGTTCTTC
13	TRBV6-5	once	-	TRBJ1-5	CASSRGGNQPQHF	TGTGCCAGCAGCCGGGGGGGCAATCAGCCCCAGCATTTT
13	TRBV5-6	-	-	TRBJ2-7	CASSVAVAYEQYF	TGTGCCAGCAGCGTGGCCGTAGCCTACGAGCAGTACTTC
13	TRBV30	-	-	TRBJ1-5	CACDLGGNQPQHF	TGTGCCTGCGACCTGGGCGGCAATCAGCCCCAGCATTTT
12	TRBV7-9	-	-	TRBJ2-7	CASGGQGHEQYF	TGTGCCAGCGGAGGGCAGGGGCACGAGCAGTACTTC
15	TRBV5-6	-	TRBD1	TRBJ2-7	CASSLGDRVSYEQYF	TGTGCCAGCAGCTTGGGGGACAGGGTCTCCTACGAGCAGTACTTC
17	TRBV7-8	-	TRBD1	TRBJ2-5	CASSADRGVRPQETQYF	TGTGCCAGCAGCGCAGACAGGGGCGTAAGGCCCCAAGAGACCCAGTACTTC
12	TRBV6-6	-	-	TRBJ2-7	CASSYGGLEQYF	TGTGCCAGCAGTTACGGAGGACTCGAGCAGTACTTC
15	TRBV28	-	-	TRBJ2-6	CASTLSQPGANVLTF	TGTGCCAGCACCCTGTCCCAACCAGGGGCCAACGTCCTGACTTTC